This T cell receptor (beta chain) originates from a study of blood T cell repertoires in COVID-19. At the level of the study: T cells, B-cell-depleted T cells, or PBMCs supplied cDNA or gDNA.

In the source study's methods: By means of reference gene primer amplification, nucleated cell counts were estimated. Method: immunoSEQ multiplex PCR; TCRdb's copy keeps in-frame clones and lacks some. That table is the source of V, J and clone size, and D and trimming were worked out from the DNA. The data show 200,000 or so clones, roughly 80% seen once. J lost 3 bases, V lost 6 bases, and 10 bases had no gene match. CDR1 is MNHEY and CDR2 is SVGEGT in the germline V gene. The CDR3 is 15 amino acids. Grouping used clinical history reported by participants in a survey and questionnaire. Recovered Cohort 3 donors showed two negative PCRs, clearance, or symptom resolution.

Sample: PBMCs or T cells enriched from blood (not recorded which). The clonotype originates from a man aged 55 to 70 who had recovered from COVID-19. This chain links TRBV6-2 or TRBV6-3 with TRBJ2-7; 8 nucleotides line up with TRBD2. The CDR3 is CASSSDGGGNYEQYF. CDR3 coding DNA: TGTGCCAGCAGCTCCGACGGGGGGGGGAACTACGAGCAGTACTTC.